The sequence of this T cell receptor (beta chain) was determined in a study of CD4 T cells in relation to SARS-CoV-2 and coronaviruses. Between the trimmed V and J ends, which lost 1 base and 4 bases, there was a span of 7 bases. Germline V gene lookup returns CDR1 SEHNR and CDR2 FQNEAQ (reference sequence). The CDR3 spans 13 residues. The unexposed donors gave CD4+ T cells in about 2011-2019, prior to COVID-19. After nine to ten days of culture, CD4+ T cells were isolated. Sequencing used immunoSEQ multiplex PCR; TCRdb keeps in-frame clones, though not all of them. The sample has tens of thousands of clones; 72% are singletons. On this clone itself: What it binds is not known.

Sample: CD4+ T cells from PBMCs, cultured in vitro. The V gene is TRBV7-9, the J gene TRBJ2-5; D is unresolved. The TCR sequence derives from a human donor in good health. CDR3 region: CASSLVMGETQYF. The CDR3 DNA follows: TGTGCCAGCAGCTTAGTGATGGGAGAGACCCAGTACTTC.